The subject of this entry is one T cell receptor (beta chain). This sample was included in a study of blood T cell repertoires in COVID-19. Study information: The origin of the acute and convalescent COVID-19 samples was the United States, Italy and Spain. PBMCs, B-cell-depleted T cells, or T cells were the source of the cDNA or gDNA that made up the material.

Original methodology: Counts of nucleated cells, estimated from reference gene primer amplification, were obtained. Some clones are missing from TCRdb's copy, which holds only in-frame ones; the method was immunoSEQ multiplex PCR. V, J and clone size derive from that table, while D and trimming were established from the DNA sequence. The sample includes 60,000 to 70,000 clones, more than 75% of them seen just once. CDR1 and CDR2 (germline): MGHRA, YSYEKL. This CDR3 is built from 16 residues. V lost 4 bases and J 0 bases, leaving 13 bases between the germline ends. The receptor comes from a woman aged 55-70 years with acute or convalescent COVID-19. This sequence joins TRBV4-1 and TRBJ2-1, with a possible D match to TRBD1 (6 bases). The sequenced material came from peripheral blood. The DNA of the CDR3 is TGCGCCAGCAGCCGGACGGAGGACAGCTCCTACAATGAGCAGTTCTTC. The encoded protein is CASSRTEDSSYNEQFF.